Shown below are 21 T cell receptor beta chains from a single sample sequenced in a study of CD4 T cells in relation to SARS-CoV-2 and coronaviruses. Profiling relied on immunoSEQ multiplex PCR, and the TCRdb table lists in-frame clones only, not all of them. The table shows approximately 20,000 clones, with more than 60% occurring only once. Before the COVID-19 pandemic, during about 2011-2019, CD4+ T cells were taken from unexposed donors. After more than eight days of culture, CD4+ T cells were isolated. These receptors have no known antigen. Sequences were obtained from CD4+ T cells from PBMCs, cultured in vitro. These receptors came from a human donor in good health.

This clone has only one observation. The chain joins TRBV7-2 to TRBJ2-3; TRBD1 aligns across 9 bases. CDR1 is SGHTA, CDR2 FQGNSA, per germline. Losses at the gene ends were 6 bases for V and 5 bases for J; bases not matched to a gene: 9. This CDR3 comprises 15 residues. The CDR3 nucleotides read TGTGCCAGCAGTCAACCGGGACAGGGCGTAGATACGCAGTATTTT. Its protein is CASSQPGQGVDTQYF.

This chain joins TRBV23-1 and TRBJ1-1; D not resolved. TRBV23-1 is an ORF, and what it does is uncertain. Trimming stripped 4 bases from V and 4 bases from J, with 7 bases between. The CDR3 has 12 residues. Written as DNA, the CDR3 is TGCGCCAGCAGTCGCCTGTGCACTGAAGCTTTCTTT. Translating gives CASSRLCTEAFF.

This chain joins TRBV7-8 and TRBJ2-1; TRBD2 might be the D (5 bases). V was cut by 1 base and J by 7 bases, with 11 bases left in between. Germline V gives CDR1 SGHVS, CDR2 FQNEAQ. The CDR3 runs 14 residues. The CDR3 spells CASSLVVGVNEQFF. The CDR3 DNA reads TGTGCCAGCAGCTTAGTAGTCGGGGTTAATGAGCAGTTCTTC.

This chain connects TRBV2 to TRBJ2-1; possibly TRBD2 for D (5 bases). The CDR3 totals 18 residues. Trimming removed 2 bases at V and 5 bases at J, with 22 bases between. From germline, CDR1 is SNHLY and CDR2 FYNNEI. The CDR3 region is CASSELTNLRTSDNEQFF. The CDR3, as DNA: TGTGCCAGCAGTGAATTAACGAACCTGCGGACTTCCGACAATGAGCAGTTCTTC. The full variable domain, rest sourced from reference TRBV2 and TRBJ2-1, is EPEVTQTPSHQVTQMGQEVILRCVPISNHLYFYWYRQILGQKVEFLVSFYNNEISEKSEIFDDQFSVERPDGSNFTLKIRSTKLEDSAMYFCASSELTNLRTSDNEQFFGPGTRLTVL.

To note about this clone: This sample also contains other DNA sequences that code for the same CDR3. This sequence joins TRBV3-1 (or the pseudogene TRBV3-2) and TRBJ2-1; 9 bases align to TRBD2. The V gene end was trimmed by 4 bases and the J gene end by 1 base; junction bases not matched to a gene: 5. The CDR3 has 16 amino acids. The germline CDR1 and CDR2 sequences are LGHDT and YNNKEL (reference sequence). The CDR3 loop reads CASSRGSGGSYNEQFF. CDR3 in DNA: TGTGCCAGCAGCCGGGGTAGCGGGGGTTCCTACAATGAGCAGTTCTTC.

The chain links TRBV6-5 to TRBJ2-7; D perhaps matches TRBD2 (5 bases). Germline loops: CDR1 MNHEY, CDR2 SVGAGI. The CDR3 extends over 13 amino acids. Trimming removed 5 bases at V and 3 bases at J, with 11 bases between. CDR3 residues: CASSRGPVYEQYF. CDR3 DNA: TGTGCCAGCAGTAGAGGGCCGGTCTACGAGCAGTACTTC.

J is TRBJ2-7 and V is TRBV30; no firm D call. From germline, CDR1 is GTSNPN and CDR2 SVGIG (reference sequence). The V end was cut by 1 base, the J end by 0 bases, with 10 bases between. The CDR3 extends over 14 amino acids. The chain's CDR3 is CAWSDTAISYEQYF. The CDR3, as DNA: TGTGCCTGGAGTGATACTGCGATCTCCTACGAGCAGTACTTC.

The chain has TRBV18 and TRBJ2-3, with 8 bases aligning to TRBD2. With 6 bases clipped from V and 2 bases from J, the junction kept 10 bases outside the gene matches. CDR1 and CDR2 (germline): KGHSH, LQKENI. This CDR3 spans 16 amino acids. The CDR3 spells CASSRSTSGSTDTQYF. For the CDR3, the DNA is TGTGCCAGCTCTCGATCTACTAGCGGCTCCACAGATACGCAGTATTTT. The full variable domain, rest sourced from reference TRBV18 and TRBJ2-3, is NAGVMQNPRHLVRRRGQEARLRCSPMKGHSHVYWYRQLPEEGLKFMVYLQKENIIDESGMPKERFSAEFPKEGPSILRIQQVVRGDSAAYFCASSRSTSGSTDTQYFGPGTRLTVL.

The rearrangement joins TRBV3-1 (or the pseudogene TRBV3-2) to TRBJ2-7; D possibly corresponds to TRBD1 (5 bases). CDR1 and CDR2 (germline): LGHDT, YNNKEL (reference sequence). V lost 5 bases to trimming and J lost 3 bases, with 14 bases between them. This CDR3 comprises 14 residues. Written as DNA, the CDR3 is TGTGCCAGCAGCTCAGTGACAGTGAACTACGAGCAGTACTTC. Translated, it gives CASSSVTVNYEQYF.

The chain joins TRBV5-4 to TRBJ2-5, with 13 positions matching TRBD2. The CDR3 extends over 15 amino acids. Germline CDR1 is SGHNT and CDR2 is YYREEE (reference sequence). Trimming removed 4 bases from V and 6 bases from J; junction bases left unmatched: 6. The CDR3 DNA follows: TGTGCCAGCAGCCTCGGACTAGCGGGGGCCAAGACCCAGTACTTC. Encoded protein: CASSLGLAGAKTQYF.

The rearrangement joins TRBV27 to TRBJ2-5; D is possibly TRBD2 (5 bases). CDR1 and CDR2 from the germline V gene are MNHEY and SMNVEV (reference sequence). V lost 4 bases and J 2 bases, leaving 8 bases between the germline ends. This CDR3 spans 13 amino acids. This CDR3 reads CASSSDFQETQYF. The CDR3 DNA is TGTGCCAGCAGTTCGGACTTTCAAGAGACCCAGTACTTC.

The count of this clone is one. This rearrangement joins TRBV30 to TRBJ2-6; a weak D match, TRBD1 (6 bases). Germline-derived CDR1 and CDR2 are GTSNPN and SVGIG (reference sequence). V lost 0 bases to trimming and J lost 0 bases, with 12 bases between them. The CDR3 totals 17 residues. Written as DNA, the CDR3 is TGTGCCTGGAGTGTGCCGGGACAAGACTCTGGGGCCAACGTCCTGACTTTC. It is translated as CAWSVPGQDSGANVLTF.

This chain links TRBV19 with TRBJ2-3, with 9 positions matching TRBD1. The CDR3 runs to 16 residues. J lost 2 bases, V lost 6 bases, and 9 bases had no gene match. Germline CDR1 reads LNHDA; CDR2 reads SQIVND (reference sequence). CDR3 DNA sequence: TGTGCCAGTAGCTGGACAGGGGCTTCTTCCACAGATACGCAGTATTTT. Translated, it gives CASSWTGASSTDTQYF.

The rearrangement links TRBV5-1 to TRBJ2-1; TRBD1 matches at 8 bases. The CDR3 runs 15 residues. The germline V gene has CDR1 SGHRS and CDR2 YFSETQ. Losses at the gene ends were 0 bases for V and 8 bases for J; bases not matched to a gene: 7. The CDR3 loop reads CASSLAPTGEYEQFF. The CDR3 coding sequence is TGCGCCAGCAGCTTGGCCCCGACAGGGGAGTATGAGCAGTTCTTC.

The chain is built from TRBV5-6 and TRBJ1-1; 9 nucleotides line up with TRBD1. The germline V gene has CDR1 SGHDT and CDR2 YYEEEE. CDR3 length: 17 residues. J gave up 3 bases and V 1 base, and 10 bases lay outside the gene matches. The CDR3: CASSLPLTRDRDTEAFF. The CDR3 DNA is TGTGCCAGCAGCTTGCCTCTGACCCGGGACAGGGACACTGAAGCTTTCTTT.

The chain joins TRBV9 to TRBJ1-4; D ambiguous. CDR3 length: 15 amino acids. Trimming pared 2 bases from V and 4 bases from J, leaving 12 bases between. CDR1 SGDLS and CDR2 YYNGEE come from the germline V gene. The CDR3 nucleotides read TGTGCCAGCAGCGTCACCGGGCAGGTTAATGAAAAACTGTTTTTT. This codes for CASSVTGQVNEKLFF.

In this sample, this clone is medium-sized. The DNA of the CDR3 is TGTGCCAGCAGCCCTTCTCCGGGATTCTCCTACGAGCAGTACTTC. Its translation: CASSPSPGFSYEQYF. The chain uses TRBV7-2 and TRBJ2-7; D perhaps matches TRBD2 (5 bases). The germline CDR1 and CDR2 sequences are SGHTA and FQGNSA. V lost 5 bases, J lost 0 bases, and 14 bases lay in between. This CDR3 region has 15 residues.

The CDR3 loop reads CASSSSGAPTYEQYF. CDR3 bases: TGTGCCAGCAGTTCTAGCGGGGCACCCACCTACGAGCAGTACTTC. This chain uses TRBV6-2 or TRBV6-3 with TRBJ2-7; 9 nucleotides agree with TRBD2. The CDR3 totals 15 residues. Trimming took 4 bases from V and 2 from J; bases not matched to a gene: 6. The V gene's germline CDR1 is MNHEY and CDR2 SVGEGT.

Sample share makes this clone large. The chain is built from TRBV4-3 and TRBJ1-3; a possible D gene is TRBD1 (5 bases). V was trimmed by 4 bases and J by 0 bases, leaving 16 bases between them. The length of the CDR3 is 17 residues. Per germline, CDR1 LGHNA and CDR2 YSLEER. The CDR3 nucleotides are TGCGCCAGCAGCCTTCAATGGGGGGAGAGCTCTGGAAACACCATATATTTT. It encodes CASSLQWGESSGNTIYF.

CDR3 loop: CASSVGVSGYNEQFF. The DNA for the CDR3 is TGTGCCAGCAGCGTAGGGGTTTCGGGCTACAATGAGCAGTTCTTC. The chain combines TRBV9 with TRBJ2-1, with D uncertain. The V end lost 0 bases, the J end lost 3 bases, and 10 bases lay between the germline ends. The CDR3 spans 15 residues. Per the germline V gene, CDR1 is SGDLS and CDR2 is YYNGEE.

This chain joins TRBV18 and TRBJ2-6; D not certain. In germline, CDR1 is KGHSH, CDR2 LQKENI. V shed 0 bases and J shed 0 bases, with 18 bases lying between them. The CDR3 spans 20 residues. The CDR3 protein is CASSPPAAGGSPSGANVLTF. CDR3 nucleotide sequence: TGTGCCAGCTCACCACCGGCGGCAGGTGGGTCCCCCTCTGGGGCCAACGTCCTGACTTTC. Together with reference TRBV18 and TRBJ2-6, the CDR3 gives the full variable domain: NAGVMQNPRHLVRRRGQEARLRCSPMKGHSHVYWYRQLPEEGLKFMVYLQKENIIDESGMPKERFSAEFPKEGPSILRIQQVVRGDSAAYFCASSPPAAGGSPSGANVLTFGAGSRLTVL.